The 9 T cell receptor beta chains below were found in one sample sequenced in a study of OX40 agonist ivuxolimab in advanced cancers. Produced via immunoSEQ multiplex PCR; TCRdb's table is partial and in-frame only. This table holds fewer than 60,000 clones, nearly 80% found once. Material: CD4+ or CD8+ T cells sorted from blood, obtained in a trial of the OX40 agonist ivuxolimab. The source of these receptors is an adult with an advanced solid tumor such as melanoma, head and neck, liver or kidney cancer.

This chain joins TRBV18 and TRBJ2-2; D not resolved. Germline V CDR1 and CDR2: KGHSH, LQKENI. The CDR3 is made up of 16 amino acids. The V end was cut by 3 bases, the J end by 0 bases, with 11 bases between. CDR3 bases: TGTGCCAGCTCACCCCGTGGAGCAGCGAACACCGGGGAGCTGTTTTTT. The encoded protein is CASSPRGAANTGELFF.

The genes are TRBV14 and TRBJ2-7; 8 positions agree with TRBD2. The CDR3 is made up of 15 amino acids. V shed 3 bases and J 3 bases; nucleotides not matched to a gene: 7. Per the germline V gene, CDR1 is SGHDN and CDR2 is FVKESK. This CDR3 reads CASSHLGRALYEQYF. CDR3 bases: TGTGCCAGCAGCCATCTCGGGAGGGCCCTCTACGAGCAGTACTTC.

The chain joins TRBV7-9 to TRBJ2-5; D is uncertain. Germline assignment: CDR1 SEHNR and CDR2 FQNEAQ (reference sequence). This CDR3 is 11 amino acids long. V was trimmed by 0 bases and J by 14 bases, leaving 10 bases between them. CDR3 protein: CASSLARVPYF. DNA for the CDR3: TGTGCCAGCAGCTTAGCACGGGTACCCTACTTC.

This clone was counted a single time. The chain is built from TRBV7-9 and TRBJ2-7; D remains unclear. The length of the CDR3 is 12 residues. The V end was cut by 1 base, the J end by 7 bases, with 8 bases between. Per the germline V gene, CDR1 is SEHNR and CDR2 is FQNEAQ (reference sequence). As DNA, the CDR3 is TGTGCCAGCAGCTTAGTCGATTCAGAGCAGTACTTC. Its protein product is CASSLVDSEQYF.

The gene calls are TRBV20-1 and TRBJ2-7, with D perhaps given as TRBD1 or TRBD2 (5 bases each). Deletions cut 7 bases from V and 3 bases from J, with 10 bases between. The CDR3 contains 11 residues. In germline, CDR1 is DFQATT, CDR2 SNEGSKA (reference sequence). The CDR3 reads CSVKRGYEQYF. The CDR3 bases are TGCAGTGTAAAGAGGGGCTACGAGCAGTACTTC.

This clone was seen once. The chain carries TRBV7-2 and TRBJ2-2, with 7 bases matching TRBD1. This CDR3 has 17 residues. Germline assignment: CDR1 SGHTA and CDR2 FQGNSA. The V gene end was trimmed by 4 bases and the J gene end by 4 bases; junction bases not matched to a gene: 12. CDR3 sequence (DNA): TGTGCCAGCAGCTCAAATGACAGGGTTGGGCTCACCGGGGAGCTGTTTTTT. Translating gives CASSSNDRVGLTGELFF.

This clone appeared a single time. The rearrangement links TRBV12-5 to TRBJ2-2, with D possibly TRBD2 on 5 matching bases. Germline V CDR1 and CDR2: LGHNT, FRNRAP. The V gene lost 2 bases and the J gene lost 3 bases, with 10 bases spanning the gap. The CDR3 covers 15 residues. The CDR3 region is CASGLLISDTGELFF. CDR3 DNA sequence: TGTGCTAGTGGTTTGTTGATTAGCGACACCGGGGAGCTGTTTTTT.

By share, this clone ranks as medium-sized (0.01 to 0.1%). The CDR3 loop is CASSELRGRGHGDTQYF. As DNA, the CDR3 is TGCGCCAGCAGTGAGTTGAGGGGTAGGGGCCATGGGGATACGCAGTATTTT. This chain uses TRBV10-2 with TRBJ2-3; D is tentatively TRBD1 or TRBD2 (5 bases each). Trimming took off 1 base at V and 6 bases at J, with 20 bases between the two ends. CDR1 and CDR2 from the germline V gene are WSHSY and SAAADI. CDR3 length: 17 amino acids.

This chain joins TRBV2 and TRBJ2-3, with 8 bases matching TRBD2. This CDR3 region has 15 residues. J lost 1 base, V lost 5 bases, and 5 bases had no gene match. Germline CDR1 is SNHLY and CDR2 is FYNNEI. For the CDR3, the DNA is TGTGCCAGCAGTCCTCTAGCGGGTGGCACAGATACGCAGTATTTT. Translating it yields CASSPLAGGTDTQYF.